Sequencing of this T cell receptor beta chain was carried out in a study of blood T cell repertoires in COVID-19. Study context: From T cells, B-cell-depleted T cells, or PBMCs came the material, which was cDNA or gDNA.

CDR3 length equals 13 residues. V was cut by 1 base and J by 1 base, with 4 bases left in between. Per germline, CDR1 SGHTA and CDR2 FQGNSA. Original processing notes: The assay estimated nucleated cells by amplifying reference gene primers. Measured with immunoSEQ multiplex PCR; TCRdb has only the in-frame clones, and not every one. D and trimming come from the DNA, and the V and J calls and clone size come from that table. This repertoire shows about 44,000 clones, about nine tenths found once; its top ten account for 23%. The sequencing input was peripheral blood. The chain employs TRBV7-2 and TRBJ1-1; D is unresolved. The receptor was isolated from a woman over 75 in a cohort sampled during active or convalescent COVID-19. This CDR3 reads CASSLDRNTEAFF. DNA for the CDR3: TGTGCCAGCAGCTTAGACAGGAACACTGAAGCTTTCTTT.